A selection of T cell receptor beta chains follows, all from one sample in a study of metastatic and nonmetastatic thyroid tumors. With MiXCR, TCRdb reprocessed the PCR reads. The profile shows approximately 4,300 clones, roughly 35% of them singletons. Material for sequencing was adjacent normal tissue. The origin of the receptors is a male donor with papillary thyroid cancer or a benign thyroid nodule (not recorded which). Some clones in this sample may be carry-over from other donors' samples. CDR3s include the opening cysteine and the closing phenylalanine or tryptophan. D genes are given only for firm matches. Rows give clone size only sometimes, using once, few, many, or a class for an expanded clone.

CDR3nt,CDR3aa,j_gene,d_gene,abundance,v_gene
TGTGCCAGCAGGCAGGGACAGGGGGAGGAAAAACTGTTTTTT,CASRQGQGEEKLFF,TRBJ1-4,TRBD1,-,TRBV11-2
TGTGCCTGGGGGGGGACCACGGGTCAGCCCCAGCATTTT,CAWGGTTGQPQHF,TRBJ1-5,-,-,TRBV30
TGCGCCAGCAGCCAGTGGGAGAGCTCCTACGAGCAGTACTTC,CASSQWESSYEQYF,TRBJ2-7,-,-,TRBV4-3
TGCAGCGCCGGTGGGCGGCAAGGCGACAATGAGCAGTTCTTC,CSAGGRQGDNEQFF,TRBJ2-1,-,medium-sized,TRBV29-1
TGTGCCAGCAGTGTATACAGGGGGACCGGGGAGCTGTTTTTT,CASSVYRGTGELFF,TRBJ2-2,TRBD1,-,TRBV27
TGTGCCAGCAGTGAAAGTATATCTCCCGCGTACTTC,CASSESISPAYF,TRBJ2-4,-,-,TRBV6-1
TGTGCCAGCAGTGACTCTGAGGGAGGGCCTGATGAGCAGTTCTTC,CASSDSEGGPDEQFF,TRBJ2-1,TRBD2,few,TRBV6-4
TGTGCCAGCAGTTACAAGATGAATTCACCCCTCCACTTT,CASSYKMNSPLHF,TRBJ1-6,-,few,TRBV28
TGTGCCAGCAGTGATCTCTATACCTATTCCCACGGCTACACCTTC,CASSDLYTYSHGYTF,TRBJ1-2,-,-,TRBV6-1
TGTGCCAGCAGTTTACAACGGGCAGGGGACACAGATACGCAGTATTTT,CASSLQRAGDTDTQYF,TRBJ2-3,-,few,TRBV28
TGTGCCAGCAGCTTAGAGGGGACAACTTCGGAGGAGCAGTACTTC,CASSLEGTTSEEQYF,TRBJ2-7,-,-,TRBV7-6
TGTGCCAGCAGCCCCTCGAGGTACTCTGGAAACACCATATATTTT,CASSPSRYSGNTIYF,TRBJ1-3,-,-,TRBV11-2
TGCGCCAGCAGTGAGTCGTTCGGTGCCGGGGAGCTGTTTTTT,CASSESFGAGELFF,TRBJ2-2,-,few,TRBV10-1
TGTGCCAGCAGCTCCGGACAGCTCGGGGAGCAGTACTTC,CASSSGQLGEQYF,TRBJ2-7,-,-,TRBV7-9
TGCGTCAGCAGCTTGAGTCGGGGTGGGAGGTCCTACGAGCAGTACTTC,CVSSLSRGGRSYEQYF,TRBJ2-7,-,-,TRBV5-1
TGTGCCAGCAGCTCGTACCTTGGGGGGGGCACTGAAGCTTTCTTT,CASSSYLGGGTEAFF,TRBJ1-1,-,medium-sized,TRBV7-2
TGCAGTGCAGGGGCCGCCCCTTACGAGCAGTACTTC,CSAGAAPYEQYF,TRBJ2-7,-,-,TRBV20-1
TGTGCCAGCAGTTTATCGGACAGATCAGAGACCCAGTACTTC,CASSLSDRSETQYF,TRBJ2-5,-,large,TRBV27
TGTGCCAGTAGTGCGACAGGGAGGGAGCAGTACTTC,CASSATGREQYF,TRBJ2-7,-,few,TRBV19
TGCAGTGCTAGAGATCAAACTAGATCCTACGAGCAGTACTTC,CSARDQTRSYEQYF,TRBJ2-7,-,-,TRBV20-1
TGTGCCAGCAGTTCTTACGGGGGGTCCGCCTACGAGCAGTACTTC,CASSSYGGSAYEQYF,TRBJ2-7,TRBD2,few,TRBV6-5
-,CASSGRQGPYGCTF,TRBJ1-2,-,-,TRBV9
TGTGCCAGCTCGGGACAGGGGAGTGAGGCTTTCTTT,CASSGQGSEAFF,TRBJ1-1,TRBD1,many,TRBV18
TGTGCCACCAGTGCCCCCGTGGGATACGGGGAGACCCAGTACTTC,CATSAPVGYGETQYF,TRBJ2-5,-,few,TRBV24-1
TGTGCCAGCAGTTCAGAGGCGGACCCACACTCCTACGAGCAGTACTTC,CASSSEADPHSYEQYF,TRBJ2-7,-,few,TRBV28
TGTGCCAGCAGTTATCAAAGAGGAGAAAAACTGTTTTTT,CASSYQRGEKLFF,TRBJ1-4,-,few,TRBV2
TGTGCCAGCGTGGGAGGAGACACAGATACGCAGTATTTT,CASVGGDTDTQYF,TRBJ2-3,-,medium-sized,TRBV12-3/TRBV12-4
TGTATCTATGTGCCAGAAGCCCTCATGGGGGAAGATACAGATACGCAGTATTTT,CIYVPEALMGEDTDTQYF,TRBJ2-3,-,-,TRBV7-5
TGTGCCAGCAGTGACCACACACCCTACGAGCAGTACTTC,CASSDHTPYEQYF,TRBJ2-7,-,many,TRBV28
TGTGCCAGCAGTTACTCGAAGATACCTCACGAGCAGTACTTC,CASSYSKIPHEQYF,TRBJ2-7,-,many,TRBV6-6
TGTGCCAGCATTTGGACAGGGTTGAACACTGAAGCTTTCTTT,CASIWTGLNTEAFF,TRBJ1-1,TRBD1,-,TRBV6-5
TGTGCCAGCAGTGAAAGACTAGCGGGAGGCTACGAGCAGTACTTC,CASSERLAGGYEQYF,TRBJ2-7,TRBD2,large,TRBV6-1
TGTGCCAGCAGCCACGGGGGTGAGACCCAGTACTTC,CASSHGGETQYF,TRBJ2-5,-,medium-sized,TRBV3-1
TGCGCCAGCAGCTTGGCCGGGACAGCCATCCTCTACGAGCAGTACTTC,CASSLAGTAILYEQYF,TRBJ2-7,TRBD1,-,TRBV5-1
TGTGCCAGCAGTGATTCACCCAGGGGGAGGAATGGCTACACCTTC,CASSDSPRGRNGYTF,TRBJ1-2,TRBD1,large,TRBV6-1
TGTGCCAGCAGAGATGACAGTTCACAAGAGACCCAGTACTTC,CASRDDSSQETQYF,TRBJ2-5,-,many,TRBV5-4
TGTGCCAGCAGCCCCCCCGGGGGGTCTGAAGCTTTCTTT,CASSPPGGSEAFF,TRBJ1-1,-,medium-sized,TRBV7-9
TGTGCCAGCAGCCCGGGGGACACCACAACTAATGAAAAACTGTTTTTT,CASSPGDTTTNEKLFF,TRBJ1-4,-,-,TRBV5-8